Following are 14 T cell receptor beta chains from one sample sequenced in a study of T-cell memory formation after mild COVID-19. MiXCR, applied by TCRdb to the 5' RACE reads, yields one record per CDR3 protein. The table includes fewer than 250,000 distinct CDR3 sequences, roughly a tenth detected once. The sequenced sample was PBMCs or a T cell subset sorted from them (not recorded which). Receptors were obtained from a man aged 18 to 29 who had mild COVID-19 (a few samples of this study predate the infection). Cell type and time point are not known.

The chain carries TRBV7-9 and TRBJ1-1, with D tentatively TRBD1 (6 bases). The CDR3 length is 15 residues. The V gene lost 5 bases and the J gene lost 3 bases, with 16 bases spanning the gap. Germline V gene data show CDR1 as SEHNR and CDR2 as FQNEAQ (reference sequence). The CDR3 sequence is CASSNRGRGDTEAFF. CDR3 nucleotides: TGTGCCAGCAGCAACCGGGGGCGCGGGGACACTGAAGCTTTCTTT. The full variable domain, completed using reference TRBV7-9 and TRBJ1-1, is DTGVSQNPRHKITKRGQNVTFRCDPISEHNRLYWYRQTLGQGPEFLTYFQNEAQLEKSRLLSDRFSAERPKGSFSTLEIQRTEQGDSAMYLCASSNRGRGDTEAFFGQGTRLTVV.

CDR3 bases: TGTGCCAGCAGCGAACCCGGGGAGCTGTTTTTT. The encoded protein is CASSEPGELFF. The chain uses TRBV9 and TRBJ2-2; no definite D call. Germline-derived CDR1 and CDR2 are SGDLS and YYNGEE. This CDR3 spans 11 amino acids. V lost 3 bases and J 6 bases, leaving 3 bases between the germline ends.

Only a few counts were recorded for this clonotype. This chain joins TRBV4-1 and TRBJ1-1; D is perhaps TRBD1 (5 bases). Germline loops: CDR1 MGHRA, CDR2 YSYEKL. This CDR3 comprises 15 residues. Trimming removed 8 bases from V and 11 bases from J, with 27 bases in between. The CDR3 region is CASGGVGGKTAAAFF. As DNA, the CDR3 is TGCGCCAGCGGAGGGGTGGGGGGGAAGACGGCGGCGGCTTTCTTT.

This clonotype was observed a few times. For the CDR3, the DNA is TGCGCCAGCAGCCAAGATAGGGGGTTAAGGGGGACCGGCTACACCTTC. This gives the protein CASSQDRGLRGTGYTF. The chain couples TRBV4-3 to TRBJ1-2; D perhaps matches TRBD1 (6 bases). The CDR3 loop spans 16 amino acids. The V gene's germline CDR1 is LGHNA and CDR2 YSLEER. Trimming took 0 bases from V and 8 from J, leaving 19 bases between them.

The chain combines TRBV30 with TRBJ2-2, with 10 positions matching TRBD1. The CDR3 runs to 15 residues. With V trimmed by 0 bases and J by 4 bases, 2 bases remained unmatched. In germline, CDR1 is GTSNPN, CDR2 SVGIG (reference sequence). The CDR3 region is CAWSVGQGGTGELFF. The CDR3 region has the DNA TGTGCCTGGAGTGTCGGACAGGGGGGCACCGGGGAGCTGTTTTTT.

This clonotype has more than one count but fewer than ten. The V call is TRBV6-2 or TRBV6-3, the J call TRBJ1-2; 10 bases fit TRBD1. The V segment lost 6 bases and the J segment 5 bases; nucleotides outside the gene matches: 6. CDR1 MNHEY and CDR2 SVGEGT come from the germline V gene. This CDR3 has 14 residues. CDR3 in DNA: TGTGCCAGCAGGACTCCGGGACAGGGGTATGGCTACACCTTC. Translation gives CASRTPGQGYGYTF.

The chain employs TRBV6-5 and TRBJ2-3; 11 bases match TRBD2. The CDR3 runs to 16 residues. The J segment lost 2 bases and the V segment lost 7 bases, leaving 8 bases of the junction unmatched. CDR1 is MNHEY and CDR2 is SVGAGI in the germline V gene. CDR3 loop: CASKKTSGDNTDTQYF. DNA for the CDR3: TGTGCCAGCAAGAAGACTAGCGGGGATAACACAGATACGCAGTATTTT.

The chain couples TRBV30 to TRBJ2-7; D might be TRBD2 (6 bases). The CDR3 contains 16 residues. Germline V CDR1 and CDR2: GTSNPN, SVGIG (reference sequence). Trimming took 4 bases from V and 0 from J, leaving 19 bases between them. CDR3 bases: TGTGCCTGGACTCACTGGGGGGACGGAGGCTCCTACGAGCAGTACTTC. It codes for CAWTHWGDGGSYEQYF.

This clonotype was found many times. The chain employs TRBV5-1 and TRBJ2-2; maybe TRBD1 (5 bases). Looked up from germline, CDR1 is SGHRS and CDR2 is YFSETQ. The V and J ends lost 1 base and 7 bases respectively, with 8 bases between them. The CDR3 is made up of 13 amino acids. CDR3 nucleotides: TGCGCCAGCAGCTTGCAGGGCTACGGGGAGCTGTTTTTT. Translating it yields CASSLQGYGELFF.

As for this clonotype: This may come from a read error, since a much larger clone is one base off. This rearrangement joins TRBV2 to TRBJ1-1; TRBD1 aligns across 7 bases. The germline V gene encodes CDR1 SNHLY and CDR2 FYNNEI. The CDR3 sequence is 13 residues long. The V gene end was trimmed by 7 bases and the J gene end by 1 base; junction bases not matched to a gene: 3. CDR3 nucleotides: TGTGCCAGCACGGGACAGCCGAACACTGAAGCTTTCTTT. Its translation is CASTGQPNTEAFF.

This clonotype appeared many times. This chain links TRBV20-1 with TRBJ2-7; D ambiguous. Trimming removed 1 base from V and 3 bases from J, with 7 bases in between. The CDR3 runs to 12 residues. Germline CDR1 is DFQATT and CDR2 is SNEGSKA (reference sequence). CDR3 protein: CSARGRIYEQYF. In DNA, the CDR3 is TGCAGTGCTAGAGGTCGGATCTACGAGCAGTACTTC.

This chain joins TRBV20-1 and TRBJ1-4; D is unclear. V lost 0 bases to trimming and J lost 4 bases, with 18 bases between them. The CDR3 runs to 17 residues. Looked up from germline, CDR1 is DFQATT and CDR2 is SNEGSKA (reference sequence). The CDR3 sequence: CSARDVWAAELNEKLFF. The CDR3 nucleotides are TGCAGTGCTAGAGATGTATGGGCGGCGGAGCTTAATGAAAAACTGTTTTTT.

This clonotype showed up many times. As DNA, the CDR3 is TGTGCCAGCAGCTTAAACGGACGGAAAGAGACCCAGTACTTC. This translates into CASSLNGRKETQYF. The genes are TRBV7-2 and TRBJ2-5; unclear D gene. V lost 2 bases, J lost 3 bases, and 10 bases lay in between. This CDR3 comprises 14 residues. Looked up from germline, CDR1 is SGHTA and CDR2 is FQGNSA. The variable domain in full, with the rest retrieved from reference TRBV7-2 and TRBJ2-5, is GAGVSQSPSNKVTEKGKDVELRCDPISGHTALYWYRQSLGQGLEFLIYFQGNSAPDKSGLPSDRFSAERTGGSVSTLTIQRTQQEDSAVYLCASSLNGRKETQYFGPGTRLLVL.

This clonotype was counted a few times. This chain links TRBV5-1 with TRBJ1-6, with a possible D match to TRBD1 (5 bases). CDR3 size: 16 residues. Germline assignment: CDR1 SGHRS and CDR2 YFSETQ. The ends were cut back, 1 base at V and 8 bases at J, with 16 bases in the middle. The CDR3 DNA follows: TGCGCCAGCAGCTTGACCGGGACGGACGGCGATTCACCCCTCCACTTT. Translating it yields CASSLTGTDGDSPLHF.